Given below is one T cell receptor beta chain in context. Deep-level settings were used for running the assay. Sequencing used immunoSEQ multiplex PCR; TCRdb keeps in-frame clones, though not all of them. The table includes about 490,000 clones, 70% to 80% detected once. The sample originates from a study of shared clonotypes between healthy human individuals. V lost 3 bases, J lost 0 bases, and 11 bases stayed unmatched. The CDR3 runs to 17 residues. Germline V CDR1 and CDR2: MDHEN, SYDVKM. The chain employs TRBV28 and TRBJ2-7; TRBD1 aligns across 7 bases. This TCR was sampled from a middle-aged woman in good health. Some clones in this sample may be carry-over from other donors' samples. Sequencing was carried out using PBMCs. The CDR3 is CASSLERGLGSSYEQYF. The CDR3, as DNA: TGTGCCAGCAGTTTGGAAAGGGGGCTAGGAAGCTCCTACGAGCAGTACTTC.